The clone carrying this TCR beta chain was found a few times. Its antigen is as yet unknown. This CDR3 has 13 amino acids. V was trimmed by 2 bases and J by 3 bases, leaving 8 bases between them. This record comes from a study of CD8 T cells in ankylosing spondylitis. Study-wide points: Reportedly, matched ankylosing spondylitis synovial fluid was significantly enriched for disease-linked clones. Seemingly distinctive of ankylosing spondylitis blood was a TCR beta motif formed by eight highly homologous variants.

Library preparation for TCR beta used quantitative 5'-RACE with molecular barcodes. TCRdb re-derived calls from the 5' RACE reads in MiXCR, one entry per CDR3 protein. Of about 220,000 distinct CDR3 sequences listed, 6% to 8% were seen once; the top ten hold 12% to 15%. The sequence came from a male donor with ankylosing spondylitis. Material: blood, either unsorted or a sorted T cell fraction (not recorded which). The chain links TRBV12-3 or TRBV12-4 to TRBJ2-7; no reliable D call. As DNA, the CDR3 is TGTGCCAGCAGTTTATACACCAACTACGAGCAGTACTTC. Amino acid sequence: CASSLYTNYEQYF.